This TCR beta chain originates from a study of T cells in Graves' hyperthyroidism and ophthalmopathy. General observations from the study: Ophthalmopathy got predicted by the model a median roughly 6.4 months before its onset.

This clonotype was observed a few times. What it recognizes is unknown. Stable hyperthyroidism: no ophthalmopathy progression over 18 months of follow-up. Thyroid ultrasound, orbital computed tomography, clinical symptoms, and serum thyroxine and TRAb underpinned diagnoses. The authors obtained PBMCs from 10 ml of fresh peripheral blood. Amplification of TCR beta CDR3 regions used RNA as the template. TCR CDR3 underwent first-round RT-PCR with the HTBI primer set. From the multiplex PCR reads, TCRdb called clonotypes with MiXCR, one entry per CDR3 protein. The data hold roughly 630,000 distinct CDR3 sequences, with around a sixth observed a single time. The germline CDR1 and CDR2 sequences are MNHNS and SASEGT. Trimming took 10 bases from V and 0 from J, leaving 10 bases between them. The CDR3 runs 12 residues.

The J gene is TRBJ2-7, the V gene TRBV6-1, with D possibly matching TRBD1 (5 bases). The sequenced sample was blood. This clonotype originated in a woman in her twenties or thirties with Graves' hyperthyroidism. This CDR3 reads CATHQGSYEQYF. The DNA for the CDR3 is TGTGCCACACACCAGGGCTCCTACGAGCAGTACTTC.